Below, 25 T cell receptor beta chains from the same sample are listed, as sequenced in a study of response to subunit inactivated influenza vaccine. TCRdb ran MiXCR on the RT-PCR reads and lists one entry per CDR3 protein. The top ten clones hold about an eighth of a sample with about 520,000 distinct CDR3 sequences, around 7.9% of them seen once. The specimen was PBMCs from blood, collected about 24 months after vaccination. All receptors come from a man aged 50 to 69 who received an inactivated influenza vaccine.

V is TRBV28 and J is TRBJ1-5, with D hard to call. Germline V gene data show CDR1 as MDHEN and CDR2 as SYDVKM. The CDR3 sequence is 15 residues long. Trimming took off 3 bases at V and 1 base at J, with 10 bases between the two ends. CDR3 sequence (DNA): TGTGCCAGCAGTTTTGTGGGCGTAAGCAATCAGCCCCAGCATTTT. Its protein product is CASSFVGVSNQPQHF.

This clonotype was counted a few times. V and J are TRBV29-1 and TRBJ2-5, with 7 bases fitting TRBD1. V lost 3 bases and J lost 2; bases outside the gene matches: 6. The CDR3 extends over 14 amino acids. Germline CDR1 is SQVTM and CDR2 is ANQGSEA. The CDR3 DNA follows: TGCAGCGTTGAGACGGACAGGTGGCAAGAGACCCAGTACTTC. This sequence encodes CSVETDRWQETQYF.

This clonotype occurred many times. V usage is TRBV5-1 and J usage is TRBJ1-2; 7 positions match TRBD1. The junction had 7 bases not matched to a gene; V was cut back by 4 bases and J by 4 bases. The CDR3 is 14 residues long. Germline V gene data show CDR1 as SGHRS and CDR2 as YFSETQ. The CDR3 DNA follows: TGCGCCAGCAGCCCCGGGACAGCCGGCTATGGCTACACCTTC. Translating gives CASSPGTAGYGYTF.

This sequence joins TRBV12-3 or TRBV12-4 and TRBJ1-2, with 7 bases aligning to TRBD1. The CDR3 has 13 residues. V was pared by 6 bases and J by 4 bases, with 5 bases of the junction left unmatched. CDR3 sequence (DNA): TGTGCCAGCAGACCAGGACAGGTCTATGGCTACACCTTC. Translation gives CASRPGQVYGYTF.

Turning to this clonotype: At one end, the junction sequence differs from germline, possibly due to a read error. The J gene is TRBJ2-3, the V gene TRBV5-4; the D gene is possibly TRBD2 (5 bases). Germline-derived CDR1 and CDR2 are SGHNT and YYREEE (reference sequence). This CDR3 is built from 13 residues. The CDR3, as DNA: TGTGCCAGCAGCCAATACCATGGTAGCGCCAACATTTTT. This translates into CASSQYHGSANIF.

Only a few counts were recorded for this clonotype. V and J are TRBV3-1 and TRBJ1-5; D gene ambiguous. Germline-derived CDR1 and CDR2 are LGHDT and YNNKEL (reference sequence). The CDR3 runs 14 residues. Trimming removed 1 base from V and 16 bases from J, with 20 bases in between. This chain's CDR3 is CASSQGDALGPPHF. CDR3 DNA: TGTGCCAGCAGCCAAGGCGATGCTTTGGGCCCTCCCCATTTT.

This clonotype was seen only a few times. V usage is TRBV2 and J usage is TRBJ2-7; 7 positions agree with TRBD1. This CDR3 contains 13 residues. The V gene end was trimmed by 6 bases and the J gene end by 3 bases; junction bases not matched to a gene: 5. Germline V gives CDR1 SNHLY, CDR2 FYNNEI. Here the CDR3 DNA reads TGTGCCAGCAGACGGGACAGCCTCTACGAGCAGTACTTC. Its protein product is CASRRDSLYEQYF.

This clonotype was detected only a few times. This chain uses TRBV7-2 with TRBJ2-1; D is uncertain. CDR3 size: 13 residues. Germline V CDR1 and CDR2: SGHTA, FQGNSA. Trimming removed 4 bases from V and 10 bases from J, with 14 bases in between. For the CDR3, the DNA is TGTGCCAGCAGCTCGTTTAGGAAAGGAGAGCAGTTCTTC. Residues: CASSSFRKGEQFF. Full variable domain (rest looked up from reference TRBV7-2 and TRBJ2-1): GAGVSQSPSNKVTEKGKDVELRCDPISGHTALYWYRQSLGQGLEFLIYFQGNSAPDKSGLPSDRFSAERTGGSVSTLTIQRTQQEDSAVYLCASSSFRKGEQFFGPGTRLTVL.

In its sample, this clonotype was seen a few times. The CDR3 region is CASSHPGLISGANVLTF. The CDR3 DNA reads as TGTGCCAGCAGCCACCCGGGACTGATCTCTGGGGCCAACGTCCTGACTTTC. The gene calls are TRBV4-2 and TRBJ2-6; possible D gene TRBD2, 6 bases. This CDR3 has 17 amino acids. Trimming left V 3 bases short and J 0 bases short, with 12 bases between. Germline CDR1 is LGHNA and CDR2 is YNFKEQ.

This clonotype was seen at least ten times. The rearrangement links TRBV7-2 to TRBJ2-1; weak D call: TRBD1 (5 bases). This CDR3 spans 15 amino acids. The germline CDR1 and CDR2 sequences are SGHTA and FQGNSA. V gave up 1 base and J gave up 7 bases, with 14 bases separating them. This CDR3 is CASSLVGSGLNEQFF. CDR3 DNA sequence: TGTGCCAGCAGCTTAGTGGGTTCAGGGCTAAATGAGCAGTTCTTC.

The V and J genes are TRBV20-1 and TRBJ2-3; D gene uncertain. The CDR3 is made up of 12 amino acids. Germline CDR1 and CDR2: DFQATT and SNEGSKA (reference sequence). Trimming pared 5 bases from V and 7 bases from J, leaving 13 bases between. The CDR3 protein is CSAQSPGNTQYF. CDR3 nucleotide sequence: TGCAGTGCTCAGTCACCTGGAAATACGCAGTATTTT.

This clonotype was counted many times. V usage is TRBV5-1 and J usage is TRBJ1-2; D not certain. Germline V CDR1 and CDR2: SGHRS, YFSETQ. CDR3 length equals 15 residues. V dropped 0 bases and J dropped 3 bases, with 12 bases sitting between them. The CDR3 loop reads CASSLANTGHYGYTF. The CDR3 nucleotides are TGCGCCAGCAGCTTGGCCAATACCGGTCACTATGGCTACACCTTC.

This clonotype was detected ten times or more. This rearrangement joins TRBV12-3 or TRBV12-4 to TRBJ2-1, with D perhaps matching TRBD1 or TRBD2 (6 bases each). V was pared by 5 bases and J by 9 bases, with 17 bases between. This CDR3 has 14 amino acids. DNA for the CDR3: TGTGCCAGCAGTCCTGTCCGGGGGCGTAGTGAGCAGTTCTTC. The encoded protein is CASSPVRGRSEQFF.

This clonotype was detected only a few times. The J gene is TRBJ2-5, the V gene TRBV5-1, with D possibly called TRBD1 or TRBD2 (5 bases each). CDR1 and CDR2 (germline): SGHRS, YFSETQ. The ends were cut back, 3 bases at V and 5 bases at J, with 17 bases in the middle. There are 15 residues in the CDR3. The CDR3 sequence is CASSSGTASLETQYF. DNA for the CDR3: TGCGCCAGCAGCTCAGGGACGGCCTCTCTGGAGACCCAGTACTTC.

This chain uses TRBV27 with TRBJ2-3; D uncertain. The CDR3 length is 13 residues. V dropped 8 bases and J dropped 8 bases, with 17 bases sitting between them. Germline V lookup: CDR1 MNHEY, CDR2 SMNVEV (reference sequence). This CDR3 is CASLKDGIGTQYF. CDR3 DNA: TGTGCCAGCCTTAAGGACGGTATAGGTACGCAGTATTTT.

In its sample, this clonotype was seen a few times. This chain joins TRBV27 and TRBJ2-1; no clear D. The V end was cut by 7 bases, the J end by 2 bases, with 9 bases between. Germline assignment: CDR1 MNHEY and CDR2 SMNVEV (reference sequence). The CDR3 sequence is 13 residues long. The CDR3 coding sequence is TGTGCCAGCATGGAACTAACCTACAATGAGCAGTTCTTC. This sequence encodes CASMELTYNEQFF.

This clonotype occurred many times. The CDR3 region has the DNA TGTGCCAGCAGTTCATACAGGACAGGGAAAGAGACCCAGTACTTC. Translated, it gives CASSSYRTGKETQYF. The chain is built from TRBV12-3 or TRBV12-4 and TRBJ2-5, with 8 bases fitting TRBD1. The CDR3 has 15 amino acids. J lost 3 bases, V lost 4 bases, and 7 bases had no gene match.

This clonotype has a single count. The chain employs TRBV29-1 and TRBJ2-3; 9 bases map to TRBD2. The CDR3 length is 13 residues. V lost 5 bases to trimming and J lost 3 bases; unmatched junction nucleotides: 3. Germline V lookup: CDR1 SQVTM, CDR2 ANQGSEA. CDR3 region: CSVRTSETDTQYF. In DNA, the CDR3 is TGCAGCGTTCGGACTAGCGAGACAGATACGCAGTATTTT.

In its sample, this clonotype was seen many times. This chain uses TRBV7-8 with TRBJ1-5; tentatively, D is TRBD1 (5 bases). V lost 2 bases and J 2 bases, leaving 10 bases between the germline ends. The CDR3 loop spans 15 amino acids. Looked up from germline, CDR1 is SGHVS and CDR2 is FQNEAQ. The CDR3 DNA reads TGTGCCAGCAGCTTATCCAGGGCAGGCAATCAGCCCCAGCATTTT. Its protein product is CASSLSRAGNQPQHF. Supplemented by reference TRBV7-8 and TRBJ1-5, the full variable domain reads GAGVSQSPRYKVAKRGQDVALRCDPISGHVSLFWYQQALGQGPEFLTYFQNEAQLDKSGLPSDRFFAERPEGSVSTLKIQRTQQEDSAVYLCASSLSRAGNQPQHFGDGTRLSIL.

This clonotype was seen only a few times. The chain joins TRBV20-1 to TRBJ1-4; D gene unclear. V was clipped by 0 bases and J by 8 bases, with 13 bases between them. In germline, CDR1 is DFQATT, CDR2 SNEGSKA (reference sequence). The CDR3 runs to 14 residues. The CDR3 DNA reads as TGCAGTGCTAGAGATGGGCGGGGTCGGGAAAAACTGTTTTTT. It codes for CSARDGRGREKLFF.

This clonotype was found many times. The chain links TRBV5-1 to TRBJ2-7, with 8 bases identical to TRBD2. V was clipped by 2 bases and J by 5 bases; unmatched bases: 6. This CDR3 comprises 14 residues. CDR1 is SGHRS, CDR2 YFSETQ, per germline. CDR3 sequence: CASSLAGATHEQYF. Here the CDR3 DNA reads TGCGCCAGCAGCTTAGCGGGAGCTACCCACGAGCAGTACTTC.

This clonotype has a count of ten or more. V and J are TRBV29-1 and TRBJ2-5; 8 bases agree with TRBD1. This CDR3 region has 15 residues. V lost 3 bases and J lost 3; bases outside the gene matches: 9. In germline, CDR1 is SQVTM, CDR2 ANQGSEA. The CDR3 sequence is CSVEAADRVEETQYF. DNA of the CDR3: TGCAGCGTTGAGGCCGCGGACAGGGTGGAAGAGACCCAGTACTTC. Full variable domain (rest looked up from reference TRBV29-1 and TRBJ2-5): SAVISQKPSRDICQRGTSLTIQCQVDSQVTMMFWYRQQPGQSLTLIATANQGSEATYESGFVIDKFPISRPNLTFSTLTVSNMSPEDSSIYLCSVEAADRVEETQYFGPGTRLLVL.

This clonotype occurred many times. V is TRBV28 and J is TRBJ1-3; TRBD1 matches 9 bases. CDR3 length: 14 residues. The junction had 7 bases not matched to a gene; V was cut back by 9 bases and J by 4 bases. CDR1 is MDHEN and CDR2 is SYDVKM in the germline V gene. The CDR3 reads CASTGGSLGNTIYF. The CDR3 DNA reads TGTGCCAGTACAGGGGGCAGTCTGGGAAACACCATATATTTT.

This clonotype has a handful of counts. The genes are TRBV10-3 and TRBJ2-7; the D is unclear. V lost 4 bases, J lost 0 bases, and 1 base lay in between. Germline V gene data show CDR1 as ENHRY and CDR2 as SYGVKD. There are 11 residues in the CDR3. The CDR3, as DNA: TGTGCCATCAGTGGCTCCTACGAGCAGTACTTC. Amino acid sequence: CAISGSYEQYF.

The sample holds many counts of this clonotype. This sequence joins TRBV7-2 and TRBJ2-5; no reliable D call. Germline CDR1 reads SGHTA; CDR2 reads FQGNSA. The CDR3 is 12 amino acids. Between the trimmed V and J ends, which lost 4 bases and 5 bases, there was a span of 8 bases. The CDR3 nucleotides are TGTGCCAGCAGCTCATTAGGGGAGACCCAGTACTTC. Translated, it gives CASSSLGETQYF.